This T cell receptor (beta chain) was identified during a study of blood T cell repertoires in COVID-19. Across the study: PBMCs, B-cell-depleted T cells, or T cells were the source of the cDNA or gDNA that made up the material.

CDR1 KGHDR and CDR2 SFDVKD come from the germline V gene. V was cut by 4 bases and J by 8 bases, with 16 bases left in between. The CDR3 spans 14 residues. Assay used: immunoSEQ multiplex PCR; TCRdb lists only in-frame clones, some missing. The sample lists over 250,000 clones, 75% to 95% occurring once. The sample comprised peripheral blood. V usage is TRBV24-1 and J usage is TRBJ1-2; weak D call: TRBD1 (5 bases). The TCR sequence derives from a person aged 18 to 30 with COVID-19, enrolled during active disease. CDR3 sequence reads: CATSDSWEGHGYTF. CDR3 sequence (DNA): TGTGCCACCAGTGACTCATGGGAGGGGCACGGCTACACCTTC.